This TCR beta chain was sequenced during a study of T-cell memory formation after mild COVID-19. Study-wide results and limits: Later expanders leaned CD4+, whereas day 15 to 85 contracting clones were balanced CD4/CD8.

Concerning this clonotype itself: Its antigen remains unknown.

The CDR3 spans 12 residues. The V gene's germline CDR1 is SGDLS and CDR2 YYNGEE. V lost 4 bases, J lost 6 bases, and 3 bases stayed unmatched. Constant-segment primers served in 5'RACE that generated TCR alpha and TCR beta cDNA libraries bearing sample barcodes and UMIs. From the 5' RACE reads, TCRdb called clonotypes with MiXCR, one entry per CDR3 protein. The table lists about 190,000 distinct CDR3 sequences, around 25% of them singletons. The genes are TRBV9 and TRBJ1-2; 7 bases map to TRBD1. Sample: PBMCs or a T cell subset sorted from them (not recorded which). The receptor was isolated from an adult woman who had mild COVID-19 (a few samples of this study predate the infection). Cell type and time point are not known. The CDR3 DNA reads as TGTGCCAGCAGCATACAGGGGAATGGCTACACCTTC. Its translation is CASSIQGNGYTF.